The 31 T cell receptor beta chains below all came from one sample that was sequenced in a study of PD-1 blockade in classical Hodgkin lymphoma. Here immunoSEQ multiplex PCR was the method, and the copy in TCRdb shows in-frame clones only, minus some. The table has 120,000 to 150,000 clones, about 81% seen once. Every patient experienced relapse after autologous stem cell transplantation, and brentuximab vedotin exposure varied. The starting material was peripheral blood mononuclear cells (PBMCs), obtained before the second cycle of nivolumab. The receptors originated from a human donor with classical Hodgkin lymphoma.

Concerning this clone: Its ends do not fully match the called genes, so a read error is possible. This chain links TRBV9 with TRBJ2-7, with 7 bases aligning to TRBD2. The CDR3 totals 16 residues. Germline lookup yields CDR1 SGDLS and CDR2 YYNGEE. The CDR3 protein is CASSPGGAAGLYERYF. CDR3 nucleotides: TGTGCCAGCTCCCCCGGAGGGGCAGCGGGGTTATACGAGCGGTACTTC.

This clone was seen a few times. The V and J genes are TRBV19 and TRBJ2-2; no reliable D call. The CDR3 has 14 amino acids. The germline V and J ends were trimmed by 1 base and 5 bases, with 8 bases remaining between them. Per germline, CDR1 LNHDA and CDR2 SQIVND (reference sequence). The CDR3 nucleotides are TGTGCCAGTAGTATAGCGGATAGAACCGGGGAGCTGTTTTTT. Residues: CASSIADRTGELFF.

The V call is TRBV5-1, the J call TRBJ2-2; a weak D match, TRBD2 (5 bases). The CDR3 consists of 13 residues. Germline V gene data show CDR1 as SGHRS and CDR2 as YFSETQ. V lost 4 bases, J lost 7 bases, and 11 bases lay in between. In nucleotides, the CDR3 is TGCGCCAGCAGCAACCGGGGTGACGGGGAGCTGTTTTTT. Encoded protein: CASSNRGDGELFF.

The chain couples TRBV18 to TRBJ1-3, with D unresolved. Trimming pared 2 bases from V and 0 bases from J, leaving 8 bases between. The CDR3 runs 15 residues. Germline CDR1 and CDR2: KGHSH and LQKENI. In DNA form, the CDR3 reads TGTGCCAGCTCACCATTAGGTTACTCTGGAAACACCATATATTTT. Translating gives CASSPLGYSGNTIYF.

This clone was recorded only once. The V gene is TRBV6-6, the J gene TRBJ1-2; D might be TRBD1 (6 bases). Germline values: CDR1 MNHNY, CDR2 SVGAGI (reference sequence). CDR3 length: 13 amino acids. Between the trimmed V and J ends, which lost 3 bases and 5 bases, there was a span of 10 bases. DNA of the CDR3: TGTGCCAGCAGTTATGGGACAATTTATGGCTACACCTTC. Protein sequence: CASSYGTIYGYTF.

This chain links TRBV19 with TRBJ2-3; D is ambiguous. Germline lookup yields CDR1 LNHDA and CDR2 SQIVND (reference sequence). V was pared by 3 bases and J by 0 bases, with 10 bases between. The CDR3 runs 15 residues. The CDR3 loop reads CASSIWRSSTDTQYF. DNA for the CDR3: TGTGCCAGTAGTATCTGGCGGTCTAGCACAGATACGCAGTATTTT.

The rearrangement joins TRBV5-1 to TRBJ2-2; D may be TRBD1 (6 bases). The V end lost 6 bases, the J end lost 3 bases, and 6 bases lay between the germline ends. The germline gives CDR1 SGHRS, CDR2 YFSETQ. The CDR3 has 12 amino acids. CDR3: CASNRDTGELFF. The CDR3 coding sequence is TGCGCCAGCAACAGGGACACCGGGGAGCTGTTTTTT.

The chain recombines TRBV6-6 with TRBJ1-4; D possibly corresponds to TRBD1 (5 bases). The CDR3 has 15 residues. The V end was cut by 7 bases, the J end by 8 bases, with 20 bases between. Per the germline V gene, CDR1 is MNHNY and CDR2 is SVGAGI (reference sequence). The CDR3 sequence is CASTHRGPPEEKLFF. DNA for the CDR3: TGTGCCAGCACCCATAGGGGACCCCCGGAGGAAAAACTGTTTTTT.

The chain is built from TRBV10-3 and TRBJ1-1, with D possibly matching TRBD1 (6 bases). Trimming removed 0 bases at V and 3 bases at J, with 11 bases between. The CDR3 loop spans 15 amino acids. CDR1 is ENHRY and CDR2 is SYGVKD in the germline V gene. CDR3 sequence: CAISESRDIYTEAFF. The DNA of the CDR3 is TGTGCCATCAGTGAGTCGAGGGACATCTACACTGAAGCTTTCTTT.

The chain couples TRBV28 to TRBJ1-1, with 8 positions matching TRBD1. The CDR3 is 16 amino acids. Germline CDR1 MDHEN, CDR2 SYDVKM. J gave up 3 bases and V 3 bases, and 9 bases lay outside the gene matches. The CDR3 here is CASSFSGQGYDTEAFF. In DNA, the CDR3 is TGTGCCAGCAGTTTTAGCGGACAGGGCTATGACACTGAAGCTTTCTTT. The variable domain in full, with the rest retrieved from reference TRBV28 and TRBJ1-1, is DVKVTQSSRYLVKRTGEKVFLECVQDMDHENMFWYRQDPGLGLRLIYFSYDVKMKEKGDIPEGYSVSREKKERFSLILESASTNQTSMYLCASSFSGQGYDTEAFFGQGTRLTVV.

CDR3 nucleotides: TGCGCCAGCAGCCAAGAAAGTGGCAATCAGCCCCAGCATTTT. Translation gives CASSQESGNQPQHF. This chain connects TRBV4-3 to TRBJ1-5, with no clear D. The germline CDR1 and CDR2 sequences are LGHNA and YSLEER. The CDR3 covers 14 residues. Trimming took 0 bases from V and 2 from J, leaving 5 bases between them.

This clone turned up a few times. The chain has TRBV7-9 and TRBJ2-4; TRBD1 might be the D (5 bases). The V end lost 5 bases, the J end lost 0 bases, and 14 bases lay between the germline ends. Germline V gene sequence: CDR1 SEHNR, CDR2 FQNEAQ (reference sequence). The CDR3 is 16 amino acids. In nucleotides, the CDR3 is TGTGCCAGCAGCCAAGATGTTAGGGGAGCCAAAAACATTCAGTACTTC. Its translation is CASSQDVRGAKNIQYF.

The count of this clone is one. V gene TRBV7-6 combines with J gene TRBJ1-4; D gene uncertain. Trimming removed 5 bases at V and 5 bases at J, with 12 bases between. The V gene's germline CDR1 is SGHVS and CDR2 FNYEAQ. CDR3 length: 14 residues. In DNA, the CDR3 is TGTGCCAGCAGCCCAGGACGGGCGAATGAAAAACTGTTTTTT. This translates into CASSPGRANEKLFF.

This clone occurred a few times. The V call is TRBV20-1, the J call TRBJ2-5, with D uncertain. CDR3 size: 11 residues. CDR1 is DFQATT, CDR2 SNEGSKA, per germline (reference sequence). In DNA, the CDR3 is TGCAGCGCCCACAGCCGAGAGACCCAGTACTTC. It specifies CSAHSRETQYF.

This clone has just a few counts. The V and J genes are TRBV30 and TRBJ2-7; D is undetermined. The CDR3 is 11 residues long. The germline V and J ends were trimmed by 0 bases and 6 bases, with 6 bases remaining between them. Looked up from germline, CDR1 is GTSNPN and CDR2 is SVGIG (reference sequence). The CDR3 DNA reads TGTGCCTGGAGTGTATGGGGCGAGCAGTACTTC. Protein product: CAWSVWGEQYF.

This chain joins TRBV27 and TRBJ2-1; 11 bases map to TRBD2. V dropped 2 bases and J dropped 7; count of bases not matched to a gene: 4. This CDR3 region has 15 residues. Looked up from germline, CDR1 is MNHEY and CDR2 is SMNVEV (reference sequence). DNA for the CDR3: TGTGCCAGCAGTTTAAAAGCTAGCGGGAGGAATGAGCAGTTCTTC. This sequence encodes CASSLKASGRNEQFF.

The rearrangement joins TRBV14 to TRBJ1-5; the D is unclear. CDR3 length: 17 amino acids. The germline V gene has CDR1 SGHDN and CDR2 FVKESK. Between the trimmed V and J ends, which lost 1 base and 4 bases, there was a span of 17 bases. In DNA, the CDR3 is TGTGCCAGCAGCCAAGGGGGTCCTCGGATGAGGAATCAGCCCCAGCATTTT. Its protein is CASSQGGPRMRNQPQHF.

This clone was recorded a few times. The chain joins TRBV4-2 to TRBJ2-3, with D perhaps given as TRBD1 or TRBD2 (6 bases each). CDR3 length: 16 amino acids. Trimming shortened V by 1 base and J by 4 bases, and 15 bases separated the two germline ends. Looked up from germline, CDR1 is LGHNA and CDR2 is YNFKEQ. CDR3 nucleotide sequence: TGTGCCAGCAGCCAAGTGGGGGGCTTGGGCGCAGATACGCAGTATTTT. Residues: CASSQVGGLGADTQYF.

Notes on this clone: At one end the junction does not follow the germline gene, possibly because of a read error. CDR3 sequence: CASSRDRGQSGEKLFF. The CDR3 nucleotides are TGCGCCAGCAGTCGGGACAGGGGGCAAAGCGGGGAAAAACTGTTTTTT. The chain has TRBV5-4 and TRBJ1-4; 12 positions agree with TRBD1. CDR3 length: 16 residues. CDR1 SGHNT and CDR2 YYREEE come from the germline V gene (reference sequence). The full variable domain, its missing parts supplied by reference TRBV5-4 and TRBJ1-4, is ETGVTQSPTHLIKTRGQQVTLRCSSQSGHNTVSWYQQALGQGPQFIFQYYREEENGRGNFPPRFSGLQFPNYSSELNVNALELDDSALYLCASSRDRGQSGEKLFFGSGTQLSVL.

The rearrangement uses TRBV6-5 and TRBJ1-1, with D perhaps TRBD1 (5 bases). V was trimmed by 2 bases and J by 3 bases, leaving 13 bases between them. CDR3 length equals 15 residues. Germline V lookup: CDR1 MNHEY, CDR2 SVGAGI. The CDR3 spells CASSYGDDSDTEAFF. CDR3 DNA: TGTGCCAGCAGTTACGGAGATGACAGTGACACTGAAGCTTTCTTT.

This CDR3 is CASSREAGQGYNEQFF. In nucleotides, the CDR3 is TGCGCCAGCAGCCGGGAGGCTGGACAGGGGTACAATGAGCAGTTCTTC. The chain carries TRBV5-1 and TRBJ2-1; 9 bases map to TRBD1. Unmatched junction bases numbered 9, after V lost 4 bases and J lost 4 bases. The CDR3 contains 16 residues. Looked up from germline, CDR1 is SGHRS and CDR2 is YFSETQ. The full variable domain, rest sourced from reference TRBV5-1 and TRBJ2-1, is KAGVTQTPRYLIKTRGQQVTLSCSPISGHRSVSWYQQTPGQGLQFLFEYFSETQRNKGNFPGRFSGRQFSNSRSEMNVSTLELGDSALYLCASSREAGQGYNEQFFGPGTRLTVL.

The genes are TRBV11-3 and TRBJ2-2; 10 positions match TRBD2. CDR1 is SGHNT, CDR2 YENEEA, per germline. Unmatched junction bases numbered 8, after V lost 5 bases and J lost 5 bases. The CDR3 contains 16 residues. CDR3 loop: CASSLGSSGGTGELFF. The DNA for the CDR3 is TGTGCCAGCAGCCTAGGGAGTAGCGGGGGGACCGGGGAGCTGTTTTTT.

The chain uses TRBV6-1 and TRBJ1-4; the match to TRBD1 covers 9 bases. The germline V gene encodes CDR1 MNHNS and CDR2 SASEGT. Trimming took 1 base from V and 8 from J; bases not matched to a gene: 14. CDR3 length: 18 residues. The CDR3 region is CASSEGRTGVLRREKLFF. The CDR3 bases are TGTGCCAGCAGTGAAGGAAGGACAGGGGTTTTAAGAAGGGAAAAACTGTTTTTT.

The chain links TRBV5-1 to TRBJ1-1; no clear D gene. V was cut by 0 bases and J by 7 bases, with 7 bases left in between. The CDR3 extends over 12 amino acids. In germline, CDR1 is SGHRS, CDR2 YFSETQ. The CDR3 protein is CASSLGPDEAFF. The CDR3 nucleotides are TGCGCCAGCAGCTTGGGGCCGGATGAAGCTTTCTTT. Full variable domain (rest looked up from reference TRBV5-1 and TRBJ1-1): KAGVTQTPRYLIKTRGQQVTLSCSPISGHRSVSWYQQTPGQGLQFLFEYFSETQRNKGNFPGRFSGRQFSNSRSEMNVSTLELGDSALYLCASSLGPDEAFFGQGTRLTVV.

This chain uses TRBV6-6 with TRBJ2-1; the D is unclear. The CDR3 is 11 residues long. Germline CDR1 is MNHNY and CDR2 is SVGAGI (reference sequence). Trimming cost V 2 bases and J 8 bases, with 4 bases left between them. CDR3 bases: TGTGCCAGCAGTTACGTCGATGAGCAGTTCTTC. Residues: CASSYVDEQFF.

The rearrangement uses TRBV6-5 and TRBJ2-7; D not certain. The CDR3 runs 15 residues. CDR1 is MNHEY and CDR2 is SVGAGI in the germline V gene. Trimming removed 2 bases at V and 2 bases at J, with 13 bases between. CDR3: CASSYIVGPTYEQYF. The DNA of the CDR3 is TGTGCCAGCAGTTACATCGTTGGCCCTACCTACGAGCAGTACTTC.

The V gene is TRBV19, the J gene TRBJ1-1; 8 bases fit TRBD1. The CDR3 is 14 amino acids. Unmatched junction bases numbered 8, after V lost 7 bases and J lost 4 bases. CDR1 and CDR2 (germline): LNHDA, SQIVND (reference sequence). CDR3 residues: CASTLTGGGTEAFF. The CDR3 DNA reads as TGTGCCAGTACTCTAACAGGGGGAGGCACTGAAGCTTTCTTT. Using reference TRBV19 and TRBJ1-1 for the parts outside the CDR3, the full variable domain is DGGITQSPKYLFRKEGQNVTLSCEQNLNHDAMYWYRQDPGQGLRLIYYSQIVNDFQKGDIAEGYSVSREKKESFPLTVTSAQKNPTAFYLCASTLTGGGTEAFFGQGTRLTVV.

J is TRBJ1-2 and V is TRBV11-2; maybe TRBD1 (6 bases). Trimming took 4 bases from V and 8 from J, leaving 14 bases between them. CDR1 is SGHAT, CDR2 FQNNGV, per germline. The CDR3 is 13 amino acids. The CDR3 nucleotides are TGTGCCAGCAGCTCTCCCACAGGGCGAGGCTACACCTTC. This codes for CASSSPTGRGYTF.

The chain has TRBV28 and TRBJ1-5; D may be TRBD1 (5 bases). Trimming left V 3 bases short and J 7 bases short, with 16 bases between. Germline assignment: CDR1 MDHEN and CDR2 SYDVKM. The CDR3 extends over 15 amino acids. Here the CDR3 DNA reads TGTGCCAGCAGTTTTGCAGGGTGGAGTATCCAGCCCCAGCATTTT. Amino acid sequence: CASSFAGWSIQPQHF.

The sample holds a few counts of this clone. CDR3 nucleotides: TGTGCCAGCAGTAAGACAGGGACGGGCTACACCTTC. This encodes CASSKTGTGYTF. The rearrangement links TRBV6-1 to TRBJ1-2; 7 bases agree with TRBD1. V gave up 5 bases and J gave up 8 bases; unmatched junction bases: 5. The length of the CDR3 is 12 residues. Germline V gene sequence: CDR1 MNHNS, CDR2 SASEGT.

Only a few counts were recorded for this clone. The J gene is TRBJ1-2, the V gene TRBV28, with no clear D. The germline V gene has CDR1 MDHEN and CDR2 SYDVKM. The V gene lost 5 bases and the J gene lost 0 bases, with 7 bases spanning the gap. This CDR3 comprises 13 residues. Here the CDR3 reads CASSPQSNYGYTF. The DNA of the CDR3 is TGTGCCAGCAGTCCACAGTCTAACTATGGCTACACCTTC.